This T cell receptor beta chain was sequenced in a study of blood T cells in healthy people across ages. Study outcomes and limitations: CMV status of donors was not determined, possibly confounding expanded clonotype changes. Versus aged donors, long-lived donors had higher diversity and more naive CD4+ cells.

Germline CDR1 and CDR2: SEHNR and FQNEAQ (reference sequence). Trimming removed 2 bases from V and 9 bases from J, with 18 bases in between. The CDR3 is 15 amino acids. Next came a second PCR, run for roughly 6 to 11 cycles, which used a sample-barcoded 5' primer along with a J-beta primer mix. Every sample gave at least 2.5 million paired-end reads containing CDR3. TCRdb called the 5' RACE reads again in MiXCR, with one record for every CDR3 protein. Found here are 1 million to 1.2 million distinct CDR3 sequences, 35% to 40% of them singletons; the top ten hold around 13%. Every participating donor contributed around 9.5 milliliters of peripheral blood through a draw. Of note for this clonotype: Its antigen is unknown.

Material for sequencing was blood. The chain is built from TRBV7-9 and TRBJ2-3, with D perhaps given as TRBD1 or TRBD2 (6 bases each). The clonotype originates from a man aged 18 to 29 in good health. As DNA, the CDR3 is TGTGCCAGCAGCTTATCAGGGGAGGTTTCGCGAACGCAGTATTTT. It is translated as CASSLSGEVSRTQYF. Looking up the rest from reference TRBV7-9 and TRBJ2-3 gives the full variable domain: DTGVSQNPRHKITKRGQNVTFRCDPISEHNRLYWYRQTLGQGPEFLTYFQNEAQLEKSRLLSDRFSAERPKGSFSTLEIQRTEQGDSAMYLCASSLSGEVSRTQYFGPGTRLTVL.